The 21 T cell receptor beta chains presented below share a single source sample, sequenced in a study of molecular identifiers for immune sequencing clone quantification. Each CDR3 protein gets one entry after TCRdb re-called the PCR reads with MiXCR. The table lists 460,000 or so distinct CDR3 sequences, around 25% of them singletons, with just over 0.75% in the top ten. Sample: naive CD8+ T cells from blood, with Jurkat cell RNA spiked in. Described subset: FACS-sorted CD8+CD4-CCR7+CD45RA+ naive T cells. All receptors derive from a human donor in good health. Some libraries in this study had Jurkat cell RNA spiked in.

This clonotype was recorded at least ten times. The chain has TRBV27 and TRBJ2-4, with D possibly called TRBD1 or TRBD2 (5 bases each). V lost 6 bases and J lost 7, with 16 bases in between. This CDR3 contains 14 residues. The germline V gene encodes CDR1 MNHEY and CDR2 SMNVEV (reference sequence). The CDR3 is CASRITGAENIQYF. The DNA for the CDR3 is TGTGCCAGCAGAATAACCGGGGCCGAGAACATTCAGTACTTC.

The genes are TRBV20-1 and TRBJ2-7, with 8 bases identical to TRBD2. The CDR3 has 15 residues. The junction had 9 bases not matched to a gene; V was cut back by 5 bases and J by 0 bases. Germline CDR1 DFQATT, CDR2 SNEGSKA (reference sequence). Written as DNA, the CDR3 is TGCAGTGCTCTACCACTAGCGGAGAGCTCCTACGAGCAGTACTTC. The encoded protein is CSALPLAESSYEQYF.

This clonotype has at least ten counts. The chain combines TRBV6-5 with TRBJ2-1; D is ambiguous. V gave up 3 bases and J gave up 8 bases, with 11 bases separating them. This CDR3 comprises 13 residues. The germline V gene has CDR1 MNHEY and CDR2 SVGAGI. In nucleotides, the CDR3 is TGTGCCAGCAGTTATACGGGTCAAGATGAGCAGTTCTTC. Translating it yields CASSYTGQDEQFF.

The V gene is TRBV18, the J gene TRBJ2-3; possibly TRBD2 for D (5 bases). The V and J ends lost 3 bases and 5 bases respectively, with 15 bases between them. CDR3 length: 15 amino acids. Germline values: CDR1 KGHSH, CDR2 LQKENI. The CDR3 sequence: CASSPDSRSRDTQYF. In DNA form, the CDR3 reads TGTGCCAGCTCACCGGACTCTCGGAGTAGAGATACGCAGTATTTT.

The table lists this clonotype with a few counts. The chain has TRBV7-2 and TRBJ2-5; TRBD1 might be the D (7 bases). Germline assignment: CDR1 SGHTA and CDR2 FQGNSA. Trimming cost V 1 base and J 4 bases, with 13 bases left between them. CDR3 size: 15 residues. The CDR3 sequence is CASSLGEEGAETQYF. The CDR3 nucleotides read TGTGCCAGCAGCTTAGGGGAGGAGGGGGCAGAGACCCAGTACTTC.

As to this clonotype: Being one base from a much bigger clone, this may be a read error. The chain is built from TRBV7-2 and TRBJ1-2, with D tentatively TRBD1 (5 bases). The CDR3 loop spans 15 amino acids. Germline CDR1 and CDR2: SGHTA and FQGNSA. Trimming took 1 base from V and 4 from J, leaving 13 bases between them. The CDR3 DNA reads as TGTGCCAGCAGCTTAGTACGGGGCTTGGTCTATGGCTACACCTTC. As protein: CASSLVRGLVYGYTF.

The chain is built from TRBV27 and TRBJ2-2; D might be TRBD1 (5 bases). Trimming stripped 1 base from V and 1 base from J, with 10 bases between. The germline gives CDR1 MNHEY, CDR2 SMNVEV (reference sequence). This CDR3 is 16 amino acids long. The CDR3 here is CASSLLRTQNTGELFF. CDR3 bases: TGTGCCAGCAGTTTATTGCGGACACAGAACACCGGGGAGCTGTTTTTT.

Worth noting for this clonotype: A much larger clonotype is one base distant, so this may be a read error. The chain is built from TRBV3-1 and TRBJ1-4, with D possibly being TRBD1 (5 bases). The CDR3 is 16 residues long. Germline V CDR1 and CDR2: LGHDT, YNNKEL (reference sequence). The CDR3 loop reads CAGSPKVQAANEKLFF. For the CDR3, the DNA is TGTGCCGGCAGCCCCAAGGTACAGGCCGCTAATGAAAAACTGTTTTTT. The whole variable domain, remainder taken from reference TRBV3-1 and TRBJ1-4, is DTAVSQTPKYLVTQMGNDKSIKCEQNLGHDTMYWYKQDSKKFLKIMFSYNNKELIINETVPNRFSPKSPDKAHLNLHINSLELGDSAVYFCAGSPKVQAANEKLFFGSGTQLSVL.

The genes are TRBV27 and TRBJ2-7; possibly TRBD2 for D (6 bases). The ends were cut back, 6 bases at V and 0 bases at J, with 15 bases in the middle. This CDR3 comprises 15 residues. Per germline, CDR1 MNHEY and CDR2 SMNVEV (reference sequence). CDR3 in amino acids: CASSLGGLRSYEQYF. CDR3 nucleotides: TGTGCCAGCAGCCTTGGGGGACTCCGCTCCTACGAGCAGTACTTC.

This clonotype appeared a few times. The V call is TRBV5-3, the J call TRBJ2-1, with D perhaps assigned TRBD1 or TRBD2 (5 bases each). TRBV5-3 is given ORF status, its function remaining uncertain. V was shortened by 8 bases and J by 5 bases, with 23 bases between the two germline ends. This CDR3 contains 16 residues. The CDR3 DNA reads as TGTGCCAGCAGCCTGCCGGGACGGGGTATGAACAATGAGCAGTTCTTC. Its protein is CASSLPGRGMNNEQFF.

The chain is built from TRBV15 and TRBJ1-5; tentatively, D is TRBD1 (5 bases). Trimming removed 5 bases from V and 0 bases from J, with 11 bases in between. In germline, CDR1 is LNHNV, CDR2 YYDKDF (reference sequence). CDR3 length equals 15 residues. The CDR3 spells CATSPNGGSNQPQHF. The CDR3 region has the DNA TGTGCCACCAGCCCCAACGGGGGTAGCAATCAGCCCCAGCATTTT.

As for this clonotype: One base away lies a much larger clone, so this may be a sequencing read error. This chain connects TRBV6-5 to TRBJ2-7; D unresolved. Germline-derived CDR1 and CDR2 are MNHEY and SVGAGI. The CDR3 loop spans 15 amino acids. CDR3 protein: CASSYSRGPLYAQYF. The CDR3 DNA follows: TGTGCCAGCAGTTACTCGAGAGGCCCCCTCTACGCGCAGTACTTC.

V and J are TRBV6-2 or TRBV6-3 and TRBJ1-1, with TRBD1 as a possible D gene (5 bases). The CDR3 loop spans 12 amino acids. Germline assignment: CDR1 MNHEY and CDR2 SVGEGT. Trimming stripped 6 bases from V and 5 bases from J, with 10 bases between. CDR3 nucleotides: TGTGCCAGCAGCCTCAGGGCGACTGAAGCTTTCTTT. It is translated as CASSLRATEAFF.

This sequence joins TRBV4-1 and TRBJ1-1; 9 nucleotides match TRBD1. This CDR3 comprises 14 residues. Germline V gene sequence: CDR1 MGHRA, CDR2 YSYEKL. With V trimmed by 5 bases and J by 3 bases, 4 bases remained unmatched. The chain's CDR3 is CASSFRTGDTEAFF. In nucleotides, the CDR3 is TGCGCCAGCAGCTTTCGGACAGGGGACACTGAAGCTTTCTTT.

The chain links TRBV6-5 to TRBJ2-2; possibly TRBD2 for D (5 bases). Per the germline V gene, CDR1 is MNHEY and CDR2 is SVGAGI. Trimming took 0 bases from V and 0 from J, leaving 5 bases between them. The CDR3 spans 15 residues. The CDR3 is CASSYSRANTGELFF. The DNA of the CDR3 is TGTGCCAGCAGTTACTCGAGGGCGAACACCGGGGAGCTGTTTTTT.

This clonotype turned up a few times. The chain joins TRBV11-2 to TRBJ2-1; unclear D gene. Germline CDR1 SGHAT, CDR2 FQNNGV. The V and J ends lost 0 bases and 2 bases respectively, with 5 bases between them. CDR3 length: 14 residues. CDR3 bases: TGTGCCAGCAGCTTAGATGGGACCTACAATGAGCAGTTCTTC. It yields the protein CASSLDGTYNEQFF.

The chain has TRBV6-5 and TRBJ1-2; 8 bases fit TRBD1. This CDR3 contains 13 residues. Germline CDR1 is MNHEY and CDR2 is SVGAGI. V lost 2 bases and J lost 8; bases outside the gene matches: 4. The CDR3 DNA follows: TGTGCCAGCAGTTACGATGGACAGGGCGGCTACACCTTC. Amino acids: CASSYDGQGGYTF.

This clonotype was counted between two and nine times. CDR3 protein: CASSLGYRGEAFF. CDR3 coding DNA: TGTGCCAGCAGCTTGGGATACAGGGGTGAAGCTTTCTTT. The rearrangement joins TRBV5-5 to TRBJ1-1; TRBD1 matches at 7 bases. Unmatched junction bases numbered 3, after V lost 0 bases and J lost 7 bases. Germline V gene sequence: CDR1 SGHKS, CDR2 YYEKEE (reference sequence). This CDR3 region has 13 residues.

The chain employs TRBV6-5 and TRBJ1-1; 11 positions match TRBD1. The junction had 11 bases not matched to a gene; V was cut back by 5 bases and J by 0 bases. The germline CDR1 and CDR2 sequences are MNHEY and SVGAGI. This CDR3 contains 18 residues. The chain's CDR3 is CASSTDRGLGFMNTEAFF. CDR3 nucleotides: TGTGCCAGCAGTACGGACAGGGGGCTCGGGTTCATGAACACTGAAGCTTTCTTT.

About this clonotype itself: A read error may produce the germline difference seen at one junction end. The CDR3 loop is CASGLEGQGVGNSPLHF. The CDR3 DNA is TGTGCCAGCGGCTTAGAGGGACAGGGGGTGGGTAATTCACCCCTCCACTTT. The V call is TRBV7-8, the J call TRBJ1-6, with 11 positions matching TRBD1. This CDR3 spans 17 amino acids. From germline, CDR1 is SGHVS and CDR2 FQNEAQ.

This clonotype was detected a few times. The chain joins TRBV7-9 to TRBJ2-7; a weak D match, TRBD1 (6 bases). Per germline, CDR1 SEHNR and CDR2 FQNEAQ (reference sequence). The CDR3 extends over 15 amino acids. V was cut by 4 bases and J by 3 bases, with 16 bases left in between. CDR3 DNA sequence: TGTGCCAGCAGCTCCACACAGGGACGGAGCTACGAGCAGTACTTC. Protein: CASSSTQGRSYEQYF.